A selection of T cell receptor beta chains follows, all from one sample in a study of multiple sclerosis patients with progressive multifocal leukoencephalopathy. TCRdb's copy holds only in-frame clones and misses some; the assay was immunoSEQ multiplex PCR. The repertoire holds roughly 30,000 clones, with approximately 88% as singletons. This specimen consisted of PBMCs, obtained from a patient treated with natalizumab. The receptors here all came from a woman between 40 and 55 years old with progressive multifocal leukoencephalopathy. Each CDR3 is given with its conserved first and last residue. Fields, in order: D gene, V gene, clone size, J gene, CDR3 DNA, CDR3 protein. The D gene is left open where the match is weak. The listing skips clone size in some rows; elsewhere it reads once, few, many or a size class.

>.|TRBV6-5|once|TRBJ1-6
TGTGCCAGCAGTCCCTTCGGGTTGGAACCCCTCCACTTT
CASSPFGLEPLHF
>.|TRBV30|once|TRBJ1-6
TGTGCCGAAAGCGTACAGGGAAATTCACCCCTCCACTTT
CAESVQGNSPLHF
>.|TRBV7-9|.|TRBJ2-1
TGTGCCAGCACTTTCAGGGAAAACGACGACAATGAGCAGTTCTTC
CASTFRENDDNEQFF
>.|TRBV6-4|.|TRBJ2-2
TGTGCCAGCAGTGACTCGTCCGACACCGGGGAGCTGTTTTTT
CASSDSSDTGELFF
>.|TRBV29-1|.|TRBJ2-7
TGCAGCGTGTCGGAGTCCAACCCCTACGAGCAGTACTTC
CSVSESNPYEQYF
>TRBD1|TRBV30|.|TRBJ1-3
TGTGCACAGGGGCTGGGGGGAAACACCATATATTTT
CAQGLGGNTIYF
>.|TRBV6-5|.|TRBJ1-5
TGTGCCAGCAGTTACTCTCGAAATCAGCCCCAGCATTTT
CASSYSRNQPQHF
>.|TRBV4-2|.|TRBJ2-1
TGTGCCAGCAGCCAAGACCTCGCGGAATCCTACAATGAGCAGTTCTTC
CASSQDLAESYNEQFF
>.|TRBV9|.|TRBJ1-1
TGTGCCAGTTCCAGGGAACCGAACACTGAAGCTTTCTTT
CASSREPNTEAFF
>.|TRBV2|.|TRBJ2-5
TGTGCCAGCAGTGAAACCGCGGGGGCAGAGACCCAGTACTTC
CASSETAGAETQYF
>.|TRBV29-1|.|TRBJ1-2
TGCAGCGTTGAAGTTGCGGGATGGGCTGGCTACACCTTC
CSVEVAGWAGYTF
>.|TRBV11-2|.|TRBJ1-6
TGTGCCAGCAGCATCGGGGGATCGACCCTCCACTTT
CASSIGGSTLHF
>.|TRBV10-3|few|TRBJ1-1
TGTGCCATTTCGACAGAGAGCAACACTGAAGCTTTCTTT
CAISTESNTEAFF
>.|TRBV7-6|.|TRBJ1-5
TGTGCCAGCAGCCTACAGGGTAATCAGCCCCAGCATTTT
CASSLQGNQPQHF
>.|TRBV7-3|once|TRBJ2-5
TGTGCCAGCAGCTTTGGCAGGGAAGAGACCCAGTACTTC
CASSFGREETQYF
>.|TRBV6-4|.|TRBJ2-5
TGTGCCAGCAGTCGTGACAGCCAAGAGACCCAGTACTTC
CASSRDSQETQYF
>.|TRBV30|.|TRBJ2-2
TGTGCCTGGAGTTTACTGGGCACCGGGGAGCTGTTTTTT
CAWSLLGTGELFF
>.|TRBV6-5|.|TRBJ2-1
TGTGCCAGCAGGCGGACTTCCTCCTACAATGAGCAGTTCTTC
CASRRTSSYNEQFF
>.|TRBV5-6|.|TRBJ2-7
TGTGCCAGCAGCTTGGTAGGGGGAGAAACCTACGAGCAGTACTTC
CASSLVGGETYEQYF
>TRBD1|TRBV18|.|TRBJ2-7
TGTGCCAGCTCTGGACAGGGTTTCGAGCAGTACTTC
CASSGQGFEQYF
>TRBD2|TRBV12-5|.|TRBJ2-5
TGTGCTAGTGGATTGGATACTAGCGGGGGGATAGAAGAGACCCAGTACTTC
CASGLDTSGGIEETQYF
>.|TRBV28|.|TRBJ2-3
TGTGCCAGCAGTTCAGCCAGTCGCCCAGATACGCAGTATTTT
CASSSASRPDTQYF
>.|TRBV5-5|.|TRBJ2-7
TGTGCCAGCAGCTTGGGCGGGGGCCGGTACGAGCAGTACTTC
CASSLGGGRYEQYF
>.|TRBV5-1|.|TRBJ2-3
TGCGCCAGCAGCTTGGGCTTGGGGGGCGACACAGATACGCAGTATTTT
CASSLGLGGDTDTQYF
>TRBD1|TRBV6-5|.|TRBJ1-1
TGTGCCAGCAGTAACGCCGGACAGGGGGGCACTGAAGCTTTCTTT
CASSNAGQGGTEAFF
>.|TRBV25-1|.|TRBJ1-2
TGTGCCAGCAGTGAATACCGGGGGAACTATGGCTACACCTTC
CASSEYRGNYGYTF
>TRBD2|TRBV20-1|.|TRBJ2-1
TGCAGTGCTAGGAGCGGGGGATGGCAGTTCTTC
CSARSGGWQFF
>TRBD1|TRBV7-2|.|TRBJ1-4
TGTGCCAGCAGTGCAGGGGGCGCAGGTGAAAAACTGTTTTTT
CASSAGGAGEKLFF
>TRBD2|TRBV2|.|TRBJ2-1
TGTGCCAGCAGGGCTAGCGGGAGCTCCTACAATGAGCAGTTCTTC
CASRASGSSYNEQFF
>.|TRBV6-5|.|TRBJ1-1
TGTGCCAGCACCAAAACCAAACTAGTGTCGGATGAAGCTTTCTTT
CASTKTKLVSDEAFF
>.|TRBV28|.|TRBJ1-2
TGTGCCAGCCGATCCTCAATCCGATATGGCTACACCTTC
CASRSSIRYGYTF
>.|TRBV7-9|.|TRBJ2-1
TGTGCCAGCACCCCCGAGCTGCACCCCGACAATGAGCAGTTCTTC
CASTPELHPDNEQFF
>.|TRBV25-1|.|TRBJ1-2
TGTGCCAGCGGGGGTGTCGGTGGCTACACCTTC
CASGGVGGYTF
>.|TRBV5-6|.|TRBJ1-2
TGTGCCAGCAGCTACCAAAGACAGGTCCCTGCTAACTATGGCTACACCTTC
CASSYQRQVPANYGYTF
>TRBD1|TRBV4-1|.|TRBJ1-5
TGCGCCAGCAGCCAAGATCCAGGGGGTGAGCCCCAGCATTTT
CASSQDPGGEPQHF
>.|TRBV4-1|.|TRBJ2-1
TGCGCCAGCAGCCAAGTAAGGCAGAGATCATACAATGAGCAGTTCTTC
CASSQVRQRSYNEQFF
>.|TRBV5-1|.|TRBJ2-3
TGCGCCAGCAGCCCGACTCTCACAGATACGCAGTATTTT
CASSPTLTDTQYF
>.|TRBV11-2|.|TRBJ2-5
TGTGCCAGCAGCTCGAACTCCCAAGAGACCCAGTACTTC
CASSSNSQETQYF
>TRBD2|TRBV11-2|.|TRBJ2-3
TGTGCCAGCAGCATTGCCGGGACTAGCGGGGCAGATACGCAGTATTTT
CASSIAGTSGADTQYF
>.|TRBV6-6|.|TRBJ1-1
TGTGCCAGCACTAGCCTGAACACTGAAGCTTTCTTT
CASTSLNTEAFF
>.|TRBV5-1|.|TRBJ1-6
TGCGCCAGCAGCCCCGAGCATCCTAATTCACCCCTCCACTTT
CASSPEHPNSPLHF
>TRBD1|TRBV28|.|TRBJ2-1
TGTGCCAGCATTGGGCCCGACAGGGGGGAAGGTGAGCAGTTCTTC
CASIGPDRGEGEQFF
>TRBD1|TRBV23-1|.|TRBJ2-3
TGCGCCAGCAGTCAATCGAGGGACAGGGGGCGCTTGGATACGCAGTATTTT
CASSQSRDRGRLDTQYF
>.|TRBV19|.|TRBJ1-1
TGTGCCAGTAGCATAGGAATGAACACTGAAGCTTTCTTT
CASSIGMNTEAFF
>TRBD2|TRBV6-4|.|TRBJ2-2
TGTGCCAGCAAGGGACTAAACACCGGGGAGCTGTTTTTT
CASKGLNTGELFF
>.|TRBV5-1|.|TRBJ2-7
TGCGCCAGCAGCGTGGACTCCTACGAGCAGTACTTC
CASSVDSYEQYF
>.|TRBV4-1|.|TRBJ1-6
TGCGCCAGCAGCCAAGCCAGGGGTTCCAATAATTCACCCCTCCACTTT
CASSQARGSNNSPLHF
>TRBD1|TRBV18|.|TRBJ2-7
TGTGCCAGCTCTGGACAGGGTTTCGAGCAGTACTTC
CASSGQGFEQYF
>TRBD2|TRBV28|.|TRBJ2-3
TGTGCCAGCAGGGGACTGACTAGCGGGAGTCCCACAGATACGCAGTATTTT
CASRGLTSGSPTDTQYF
>TRBD2|TRBV7-2|.|TRBJ2-7
TGTGCCAGCAGCTCCCGGACTAGCGGACCCTACGAGCAGTATTTC
CASSSRTSGPYEQYF
>TRBD1|TRBV10-3|.|TRBJ1-5
TGTGCCATCAGACCCCTTACAGGGGGCGCGAGCAATCAGCCCCAGCATTTT
CAIRPLTGGASNQPQHF
>.|TRBV30|.|TRBJ1-2
TGTGCCTGGAGTGCCCGCCAAGGGACACTAAACTATGGCTACACCTTC
CAWSARQGTLNYGYTF
>TRBD1|TRBV5-1|.|TRBJ1-6
TGCGCCAGCAGCCTGGGACAGGGTATTGTTAATTCACCCCTCCACTTT
CASSLGQGIVNSPLHF